These 9 T cell receptor beta chains were all obtained from the same sample, sequenced in a study of T-cell memory formation after mild COVID-19 (dated by TCRdb to the early 2020s). The library was prepared using 5' RACE. Sequencing relied on an Illumina NovaSeq 6000. Using fastp trimming at Q25 and MiXCR clonotype assembly, TCRdb reanalyzed the public sequencing data and kept in-frame beta chains. Every distinct CDR3 protein forms one entry, paired with its most common genes and DNA. A total of around 110,000 distinct CDR3 sequences appear in this sample, around 12% of them only once. 25% to 35% of the sample is taken by the ten largest. Sequenced: PBMCs or a T cell subset sorted from them (not recorded which). These TCRs come from an adult woman who had mild COVID-19 (a few samples of this study predate the infection). The sample titles of this study are shuffled in the database, so cell type and time point are left out; the donor was told from shared clones.

The V and J genes are TRBV7-9 and TRBJ1-1; D is unresolved. Looked up from germline, CDR1 is SEHNR and CDR2 is FQNEAQ (reference sequence). Trimming left V 2 bases short and J 2 bases short, with 9 bases between. This CDR3 region has 14 residues. This chain's CDR3 is CASSLSGFNTEAFF. The DNA of the CDR3 is TGTGCCAGCAGCTTATCGGGGTTCAACACTGAAGCTTTCTTT. Together with reference TRBV7-9 and TRBJ1-1, the CDR3 gives the full variable domain: DTGVSQNPRHKITKRGQNVTFRCDPISEHNRLYWYRQTLGQGPEFLTYFQNEAQLEKSRLLSDRFSAERPKGSFSTLEIQRTEQGDSAMYLCASSLSGFNTEAFFGQGTRLTVV.

Only a few counts were recorded for this clonotype. One junction end does not reproduce the germline sequence, and a read error may be involved. The chain links TRBV7-7 to TRBJ2-1, with unresolved D. The CDR3 spans 14 residues. Germline values: CDR1 SSHAT, CDR2 FNYEAQ (reference sequence). CDR3 residues: CASSSSGSYNEQFF. The CDR3 nucleotides read TGTGCTAGCAGTTCCTCCGGGTCCTACAATGAGCAGTTCTTC.

V is TRBV4-3 and J is TRBJ1-3; D is unclear. The CDR3 is 15 residues long. V lost 4 bases and J lost 0, with 10 bases in between. CDR1 is LGHNA, CDR2 YSLEER, per germline. The CDR3 bases are TGCGCCAGCAGCCCCTTCGCTAGCTCTGGAAACACCATATATTTT. Residues: CASSPFASSGNTIYF.

This clonotype was detected many times. The chain links TRBV7-2 to TRBJ2-5; TRBD2 might be the D (5 bases). The V and J ends lost 3 bases and 5 bases respectively, with 10 bases between them. Germline V gene data show CDR1 as SGHTA and CDR2 as FQGNSA. This CDR3 region has 13 residues. The CDR3 DNA sequence: TGTGCCAGCAGCTTCCACAAGCGGGAGACCCAGTACTTC. Protein: CASSFHKRETQYF.

In its sample, this clonotype was seen a few times. V is TRBV27 and J is TRBJ2-2, with 10 positions matching TRBD1. Losses at the gene ends were 4 bases for V and 7 bases for J; bases not matched to a gene: 3. This CDR3 has 14 residues. Per germline, CDR1 MNHEY and CDR2 SMNVEV (reference sequence). This CDR3 is CASSYGQGVGELFF. The CDR3 DNA reads TGTGCCAGCAGTTACGGACAGGGGGTCGGGGAGCTGTTTTTT.

The V call is TRBV21-1, the J call TRBJ2-2; the table's D call TRBD2 went unverified against the DNA. TRBV21-1 is flagged as a pseudogene. CDR3 length equals 16 residues. CDR3 DNA sequence: TGTGCCAGCAGCAGAGGACTAGCGGATAACACCGGGGAGCTGTTTTTT. It encodes CASSRGLADNTGELFF.

This chain connects TRBV4-2 to TRBJ2-7, with D possibly matching TRBD2 (6 bases). The germline V gene has CDR1 LGHNA and CDR2 YNFKEQ. The CDR3 contains 17 residues. Trimming cost V 1 base and J 0 bases, with 16 bases left between them. The CDR3 sequence is CASSQGEYRDFSYEQYF. The CDR3 bases are TGTGCCAGCAGCCAAGGAGAGTATAGGGACTTCTCCTACGAGCAGTACTTC.

This clonotype was counted between two and nine times. This rearrangement joins TRBV5-5 to TRBJ2-1; 9 positions match TRBD1. This CDR3 region has 12 residues. J gave up 9 bases and V 4 bases, and 2 bases lay outside the gene matches. Germline assignment: CDR1 SGHKS and CDR2 YYEKEE (reference sequence). DNA for the CDR3: TGTGCCAGCAGCCCGGACAGGGGTGAGCAGTTCTTC. Its translation: CASSPDRGEQFF.

The chain recombines TRBV12-3 or TRBV12-4 with TRBJ2-7; D gene uncertain. CDR3 length: 15 residues. Trimming shortened V by 5 bases and J by 0 bases, and 14 bases separated the two germline ends. The CDR3 loop is CASSVTPTSSYEQYF. The CDR3 DNA reads as TGTGCCAGCAGTGTGACACCGACGAGCTCCTACGAGCAGTACTTC.